The entry below describes one TCR beta chain. Its antigen remains unidentified. Primers used in a second PCR of about 6 to 12 cycles were a sample-barcoded 5' primer and a J-beta primer mix. Each cDNA molecule was tagged by a template-switch adaptor with 12 random nucleotides. TCRdb reanalysed the 5' RACE reads using MiXCR and keeps one entry per CDR3 protein. Of 700,000 to 850,000 distinct CDR3 sequences listed, around 36% are singletons. V lost 5 bases and J lost 9, with 20 bases in between. The CDR3 is made up of 15 amino acids. Total RNA, at least 5 micrograms per sample, was extracted from PBMCs. The source of the sample is a study of blood T cells in healthy people across ages. Whole-study findings and limits: In these data, TCR beta diversity tracked strongly with naive T cell percentage.

The chain recombines TRBV12-3 or TRBV12-4 with TRBJ1-5, with D maybe TRBD1 (5 bases). Source material: blood. The clonotype originates from a man aged 18 to 30 in good health. CDR3 coding DNA: TGTGCCAGCAGTAGCAACCCCAGGGTATTCGCGCCCCAGCATTTT. Protein: CASSSNPRVFAPQHF.